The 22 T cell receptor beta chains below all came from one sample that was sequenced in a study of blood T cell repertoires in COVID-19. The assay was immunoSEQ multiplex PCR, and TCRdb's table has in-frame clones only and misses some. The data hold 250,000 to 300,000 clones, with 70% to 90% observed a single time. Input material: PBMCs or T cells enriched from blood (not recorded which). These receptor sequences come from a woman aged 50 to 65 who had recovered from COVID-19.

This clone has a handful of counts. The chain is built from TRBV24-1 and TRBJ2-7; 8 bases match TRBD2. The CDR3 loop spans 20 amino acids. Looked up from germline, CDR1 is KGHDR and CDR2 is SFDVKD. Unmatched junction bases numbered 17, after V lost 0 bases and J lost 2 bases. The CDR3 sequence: CATSDLPGLAGLLAPYEQYF. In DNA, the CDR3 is TGTGCCACCAGTGATTTGCCGGGTCTAGCGGGCCTATTAGCCCCCTACGAGCAGTACTTC.

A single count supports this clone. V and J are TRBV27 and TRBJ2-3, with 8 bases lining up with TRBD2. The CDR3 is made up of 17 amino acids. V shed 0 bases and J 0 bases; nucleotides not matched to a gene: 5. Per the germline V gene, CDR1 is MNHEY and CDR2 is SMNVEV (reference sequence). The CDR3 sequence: CASSLSRLAGSTDTQYF. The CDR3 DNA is TGTGCCAGCAGTTTATCGCGTCTAGCGGGCAGCACAGATACGCAGTATTTT.

The CDR3 region is CASSTRGVAGTGELFF. CDR3 nucleotides: TGTGCCAGCAGCACCAGGGGGGTAGCGGGAACCGGGGAGCTGTTTTTT. J is TRBJ2-2 and V is TRBV5-4, with D tentatively TRBD2 (8 bases). The germline V gene encodes CDR1 SGHNT and CDR2 YYREEE (reference sequence). The CDR3 is made up of 16 amino acids. V lost 4 bases, J lost 5 bases, and 18 bases lay in between. The whole variable domain, remainder taken from reference TRBV5-4 and TRBJ2-2, is ETGVTQSPTHLIKTRGQQVTLRCSSQSGHNTVSWYQQALGQGPQFIFQYYREEENGRGNFPPRFSGLQFPNYSSELNVNALELDDSALYLCASSTRGVAGTGELFFGEGSRLTVL.

CDR3 residues: CASSTPTGARTDTQYF. CDR3 sequence (DNA): TGTGCCAGCAGTACCCCGACAGGAGCTCGCACAGATACGCAGTATTTT. The chain recombines TRBV28 with TRBJ2-3; tentative D call: TRBD1 (6 bases). V gave up 5 bases and J gave up 1 base, with 16 bases separating them. Germline V gene lookup returns CDR1 MDHEN and CDR2 SYDVKM. The CDR3 covers 16 residues.

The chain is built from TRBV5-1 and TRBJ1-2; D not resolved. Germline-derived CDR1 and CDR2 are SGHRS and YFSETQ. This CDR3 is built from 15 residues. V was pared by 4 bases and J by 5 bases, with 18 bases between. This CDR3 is CASSPVPGEWYGYTF. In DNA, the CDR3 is TGCGCCAGCAGCCCCGTACCCGGGGAATGGTATGGCTACACCTTC.

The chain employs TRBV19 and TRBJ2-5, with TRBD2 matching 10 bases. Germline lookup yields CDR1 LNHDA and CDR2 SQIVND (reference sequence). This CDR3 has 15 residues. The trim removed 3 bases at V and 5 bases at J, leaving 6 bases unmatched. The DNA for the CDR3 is TGTGCCAGTAGTATGACGCTAGCGGGAGTTGAGACCCAGTACTTC. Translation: CASSMTLAGVETQYF. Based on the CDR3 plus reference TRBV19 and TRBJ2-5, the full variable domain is DGGITQSPKYLFRKEGQNVTLSCEQNLNHDAMYWYRQDPGQGLRLIYYSQIVNDFQKGDIAEGYSVSREKKESFPLTVTSAQKNPTAFYLCASSMTLAGVETQYFGPGTRLLVL.

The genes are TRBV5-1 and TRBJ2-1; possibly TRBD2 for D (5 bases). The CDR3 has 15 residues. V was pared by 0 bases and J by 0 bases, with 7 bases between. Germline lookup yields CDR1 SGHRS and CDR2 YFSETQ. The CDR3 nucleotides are TGCGCCAGCAGCTTGGGAGACTACTCCTACAATGAGCAGTTCTTC. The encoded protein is CASSLGDYSYNEQFF.

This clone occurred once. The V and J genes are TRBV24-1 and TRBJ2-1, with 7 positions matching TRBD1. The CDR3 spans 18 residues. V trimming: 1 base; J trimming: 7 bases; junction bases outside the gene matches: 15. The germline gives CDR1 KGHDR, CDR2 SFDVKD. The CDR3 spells CATSDLTAHDRVRNEQFF. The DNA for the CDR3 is TGTGCCACCAGTGATTTAACAGCGCACGACAGGGTAAGGAATGAGCAGTTCTTC.

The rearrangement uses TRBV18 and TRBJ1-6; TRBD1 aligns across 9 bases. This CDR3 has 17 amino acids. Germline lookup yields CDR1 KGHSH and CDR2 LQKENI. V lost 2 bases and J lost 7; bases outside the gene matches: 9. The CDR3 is CASSPNLLGTGNSPLHF. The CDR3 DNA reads TGTGCCAGCTCACCAAATTTGTTAGGGACAGGGAATTCACCCCTCCACTTT.

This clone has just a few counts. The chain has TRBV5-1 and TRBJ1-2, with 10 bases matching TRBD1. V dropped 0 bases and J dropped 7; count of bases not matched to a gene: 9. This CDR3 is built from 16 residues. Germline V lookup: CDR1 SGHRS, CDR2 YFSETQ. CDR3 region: CASSLDPAGTGVGYTF. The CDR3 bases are TGCGCCAGCAGCTTGGACCCGGCCGGGACAGGGGTTGGCTACACCTTC.

The CDR3 sequence is CSAQGDEQFF. The CDR3 bases are TGCAGTGCCCAAGGGGATGAGCAGTTCTTC. This chain uses TRBV20-1 with TRBJ2-1; maybe TRBD1 (5 bases). The CDR3 consists of 10 residues. Germline lookup yields CDR1 DFQATT and CDR2 SNEGSKA (reference sequence). Trimming cost V 6 bases and J 8 bases, with 8 bases left between them.

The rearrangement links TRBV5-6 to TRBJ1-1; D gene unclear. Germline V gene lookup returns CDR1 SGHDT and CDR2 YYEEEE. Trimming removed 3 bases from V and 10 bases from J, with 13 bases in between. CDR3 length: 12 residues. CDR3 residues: CASSSAGERAFF. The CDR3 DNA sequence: TGTGCCAGCAGCTCCGCTGGGGAGAGAGCTTTCTTT.

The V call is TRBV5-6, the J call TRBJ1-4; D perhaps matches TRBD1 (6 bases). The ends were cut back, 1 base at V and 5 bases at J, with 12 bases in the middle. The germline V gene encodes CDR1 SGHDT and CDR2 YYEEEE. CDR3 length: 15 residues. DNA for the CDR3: TGTGCCAGCAGCTTGCTCGGACAGCGAAATGAAAAACTGTTTTTT. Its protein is CASSLLGQRNEKLFF.

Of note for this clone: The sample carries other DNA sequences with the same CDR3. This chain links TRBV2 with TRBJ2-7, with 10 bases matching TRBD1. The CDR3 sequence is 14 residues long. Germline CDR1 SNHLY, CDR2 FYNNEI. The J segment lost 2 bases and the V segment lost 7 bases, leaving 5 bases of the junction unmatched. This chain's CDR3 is CASIRDRGPYEQYF. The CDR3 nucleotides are TGTGCCAGCATTAGGGACAGGGGACCCTACGAGCAGTACTTC.

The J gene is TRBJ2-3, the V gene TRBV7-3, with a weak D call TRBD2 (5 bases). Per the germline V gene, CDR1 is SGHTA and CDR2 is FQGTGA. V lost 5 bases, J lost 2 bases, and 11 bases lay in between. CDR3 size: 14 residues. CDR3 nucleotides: TGTGCCAGCAGCCTAGCACCGGCCACAGATACGCAGTATTTT. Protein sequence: CASSLAPATDTQYF.

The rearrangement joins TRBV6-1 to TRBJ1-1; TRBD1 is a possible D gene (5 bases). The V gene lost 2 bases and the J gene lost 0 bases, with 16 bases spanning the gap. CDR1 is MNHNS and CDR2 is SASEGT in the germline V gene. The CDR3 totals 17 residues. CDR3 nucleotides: TGTGCCAGCAGTGAATTGCCCCGATCGACAGTGAACACTGAAGCTTTCTTT. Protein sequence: CASSELPRSTVNTEAFF.

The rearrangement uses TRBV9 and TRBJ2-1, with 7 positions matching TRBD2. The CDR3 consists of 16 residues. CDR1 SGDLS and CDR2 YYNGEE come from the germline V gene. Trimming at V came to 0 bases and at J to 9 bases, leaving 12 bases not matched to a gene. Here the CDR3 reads CASSVGAGEWNFEQFF. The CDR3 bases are TGTGCCAGCAGCGTAGGGGCGGGAGAATGGAACTTTGAGCAGTTCTTC.

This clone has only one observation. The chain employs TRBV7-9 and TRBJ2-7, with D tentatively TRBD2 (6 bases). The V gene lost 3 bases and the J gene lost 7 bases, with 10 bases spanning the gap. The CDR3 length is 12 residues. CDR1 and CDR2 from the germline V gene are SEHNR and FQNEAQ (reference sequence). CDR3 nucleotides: TGTGCCAGCAGCTTGGAGGGATGGGAGCAGTACTTC. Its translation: CASSLEGWEQYF.

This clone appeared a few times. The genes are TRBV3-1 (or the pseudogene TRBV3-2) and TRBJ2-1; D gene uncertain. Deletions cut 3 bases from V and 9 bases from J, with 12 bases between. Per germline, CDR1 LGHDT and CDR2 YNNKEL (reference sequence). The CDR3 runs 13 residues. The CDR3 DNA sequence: TGTGCCAGCAGCCAGAGATCGGTCGGTGAGCAGTTCTTC. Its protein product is CASSQRSVGEQFF.

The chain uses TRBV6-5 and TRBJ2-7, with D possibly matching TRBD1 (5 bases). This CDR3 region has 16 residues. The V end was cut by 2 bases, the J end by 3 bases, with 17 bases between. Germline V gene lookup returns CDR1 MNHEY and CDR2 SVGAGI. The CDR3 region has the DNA TGTGCCAGCAGTTACGACAGCCTGTCCAGGCGCTACGAGCAGTACTTC. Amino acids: CASSYDSLSRRYEQYF.

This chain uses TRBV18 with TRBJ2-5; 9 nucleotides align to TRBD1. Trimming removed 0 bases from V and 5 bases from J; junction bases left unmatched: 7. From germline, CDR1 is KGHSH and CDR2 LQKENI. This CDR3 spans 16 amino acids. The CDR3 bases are TGTGCCAGCTCACCACCGGTGGGACAGGGAGGTGAGACCCAGTACTTC. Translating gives CASSPPVGQGGETQYF.

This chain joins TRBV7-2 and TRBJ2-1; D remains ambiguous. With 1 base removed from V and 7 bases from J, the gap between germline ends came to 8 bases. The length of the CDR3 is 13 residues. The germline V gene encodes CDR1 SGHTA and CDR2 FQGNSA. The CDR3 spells CASSLVILNEQFF. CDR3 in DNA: TGTGCCAGCAGCTTAGTTATTTTAAATGAGCAGTTCTTC.